These 29 T cell receptor beta chains share one sample of origin, sequenced in a study of OX40 agonist ivuxolimab in advanced cancers. The repertoire was sequenced with immunoSEQ multiplex PCR; TCRdb's copy has only in-frame clones and lacks some. The data hold some 86,000 clones, with approximately 91% observed a single time. The material sequenced was CD4+ or CD8+ T cells sorted from blood, taken in a trial of the OX40 agonist ivuxolimab. The source of these receptors is an adult with an advanced solid tumor such as melanoma, head and neck, liver or kidney cancer.

The CDR3 here is CASSSRTSGNYEQYF. The CDR3 DNA follows: TGTGCCAGCAGCTCCCGGACTAGCGGGAACTACGAGCAGTACTTC. The chain combines TRBV7-3 with TRBJ2-7; 12 positions agree with TRBD2. The CDR3 totals 15 residues. The trim removed 4 bases at V and 3 bases at J, leaving 4 bases unmatched. In germline, CDR1 is SGHTA, CDR2 FQGTGA.

This chain links TRBV18 with TRBJ2-7; TRBD2 matches 13 bases. This CDR3 is built from 18 residues. Unmatched junction bases numbered 14, after V lost 3 bases and J lost 6 bases. Germline-derived CDR1 and CDR2 are KGHSH and LQKENI. CDR3 region: CASSPTGPGLAGAGEQYF. The CDR3 DNA sequence: TGTGCCAGCTCACCCACCGGCCCTGGACTAGCGGGAGCGGGCGAGCAGTACTTC.

The J gene is TRBJ2-3, the V gene TRBV28; D might be TRBD1 (5 bases). The ends were cut back, 1 base at V and 1 base at J, with 9 bases in the middle. CDR3 length equals 15 residues. Germline CDR1 MDHEN, CDR2 SYDVKM. The CDR3 region is CASSLFRAGTDTQYF. DNA for the CDR3: TGTGCCAGCAGTTTATTCAGGGCCGGCACAGATACGCAGTATTTT.

There are a few counts of this clone. The chain recombines TRBV18 with TRBJ1-1; no reliable D call. This CDR3 has 13 residues. The germline V gene encodes CDR1 KGHSH and CDR2 LQKENI. V was shortened by 3 bases and J by 7 bases, with 12 bases between the two germline ends. The chain's CDR3 is CASSPPDALEAFF. In DNA form, the CDR3 reads TGTGCCAGCTCACCGCCGGATGCGCTTGAAGCTTTCTTT.

The chain uses TRBV6-1 and TRBJ2-7, with TRBD1 matching over 7 bases. CDR1 and CDR2 from the germline V gene are MNHNS and SASEGT. The CDR3 has 16 residues. The junction had 7 bases not matched to a gene; V was cut back by 2 bases and J by 0 bases. The CDR3 bases are TGTGCCAGCAGTGAAATCCTGGACAGGAGCTCCTACGAGCAGTACTTC. This encodes CASSEILDRSSYEQYF.

The V and J genes are TRBV12-2 and TRBJ2-2; the table names TRBD1, a call not compared with the DNA. TRBV12-2 is flagged as a pseudogene. There are 13 residues in the CDR3. The CDR3 nucleotides read TGTGCAAGCCCTTACAGCCTTTGGTGGGAGCTGTTTTTT. This sequence encodes CASPYSLWWELFF.

The CDR3 is CASSPGTIREQFF. The CDR3 coding sequence is TGTGCCAGCAGTCCCGGGACTATCCGTGAGCAGTTCTTC. The chain links TRBV6-5 to TRBJ2-1; 7 nucleotides line up with TRBD2. The CDR3 sequence is 13 residues long. From germline, CDR1 is MNHEY and CDR2 SVGAGI. V was pared by 5 bases and J by 9 bases, with 7 bases of the junction left unmatched.

The chain has TRBV7-2 and TRBJ1-5; maybe TRBD1 (6 bases). Germline CDR1 is SGHTA and CDR2 is FQGNSA. The CDR3 is 16 residues long. Trimming took off 1 base at V and 4 bases at J, with 14 bases between the two ends. The CDR3 is CASSLVARGQNQPQHF. The CDR3 DNA is TGTGCCAGCAGCTTAGTCGCCAGGGGCCAAAATCAGCCCCAGCATTTT. The full variable domain, with the rest looked up from reference TRBV7-2 and TRBJ1-5, is GAGVSQSPSNKVTEKGKDVELRCDPISGHTALYWYRQSLGQGLEFLIYFQGNSAPDKSGLPSDRFSAERTGGSVSTLTIQRTQQEDSAVYLCASSLVARGQNQPQHFGDGTRLSIL.

This clone was counted a few times. The J gene is TRBJ1-2, the V gene TRBV7-8, with D perhaps TRBD1 (5 bases). The V gene lost 3 bases and the J gene lost 8 bases, with 10 bases spanning the gap. Germline CDR1 is SGHVS and CDR2 is FQNEAQ. This CDR3 comprises 12 residues. DNA for the CDR3: TGTGCCAGCAGCTTGGGGCTTGGGGGCTACACCTTC. Translating gives CASSLGLGGYTF.

The rearrangement links TRBV30 to TRBJ1-5, with 9 bases identical to TRBD1. V lost 2 bases and J lost 3; bases outside the gene matches: 8. CDR1 and CDR2 from the germline V gene are GTSNPN and SVGIG (reference sequence). The CDR3 is 16 residues long. CDR3 amino acids: CAWSRPGQGANQPQHF. As DNA, the CDR3 is TGTGCCTGGAGTCGGCCGGGACAGGGAGCCAATCAGCCCCAGCATTTT.

The CDR3 loop is CASSKTGQINTGELFF. DNA of the CDR3: TGTGCCAGCAGCAAAACAGGGCAGATCAACACCGGGGAGCTGTTTTTT. The chain is built from TRBV11-3 and TRBJ2-2; possibly TRBD1 for D (6 bases). The CDR3 runs to 16 residues. V lost 5 bases and J 2 bases, leaving 15 bases between the germline ends. Germline V gene sequence: CDR1 SGHNT, CDR2 YENEEA.

This clone was observed a handful of times. CDR3 DNA sequence: TGTGCCAGCAGCGCGACAGGGCCCCGGGGCTACACCTTC. It codes for CASSATGPRGYTF. This chain uses TRBV7-9 with TRBJ1-2; 7 bases map to TRBD1. The ends lost 5 bases at V and 8 bases at J; junction bases unmatched: 8. This CDR3 has 13 residues. The germline gives CDR1 SEHNR, CDR2 FQNEAQ (reference sequence).

The V gene is TRBV25-1, the J gene TRBJ1-2; D might be TRBD1 (6 bases). CDR1 is MGHDK and CDR2 is SYGVNS in the germline V gene. CDR3 size: 14 residues. Deletions cut 4 bases from V and 2 bases from J, with 11 bases between. This CDR3 reads CASSAWQGNYGYTF. DNA for the CDR3: TGTGCCAGCAGTGCATGGCAGGGGAACTATGGCTACACCTTC.

This chain connects TRBV30 to TRBJ1-1, with TRBD1 matching 7 bases. This CDR3 has 15 residues. Germline values: CDR1 GTSNPN, CDR2 SVGIG (reference sequence). The V segment lost 0 bases and the J segment 5 bases; nucleotides outside the gene matches: 9. The CDR3 is CAWSVLRQGRTEAFF. DNA of the CDR3: TGTGCCTGGAGTGTACTGAGACAGGGAAGGACTGAAGCTTTCTTT.

V and J are TRBV18 and TRBJ2-3; D not resolved. The CDR3 sequence is 13 residues long. Germline V gene sequence: CDR1 KGHSH, CDR2 LQKENI. V lost 3 bases to trimming and J lost 2 bases, with 6 bases between them. DNA of the CDR3: TGTGCCAGCTCACCGGGCCACACAGATACGCAGTATTTT. Translated: CASSPGHTDTQYF.

The genes are TRBV5-1 and TRBJ1-2; 10 bases align to TRBD1. Per the germline V gene, CDR1 is SGHRS and CDR2 is YFSETQ. V was pared by 4 bases and J by 4 bases, with 7 bases of the junction left unmatched. The CDR3 extends over 15 amino acids. CDR3 in DNA: TGCGCCAGCAGCGGGAGGGACAGGGGTAGCTATGGCTACACCTTC. Its protein is CASSGRDRGSYGYTF. Combining the CDR3 with reference TRBV5-1 and TRBJ1-2 gives the whole variable domain KAGVTQTPRYLIKTRGQQVTLSCSPISGHRSVSWYQQTPGQGLQFLFEYFSETQRNKGNFPGRFSGRQFSNSRSEMNVSTLELGDSALYLCASSGRDRGSYGYTFGSGTRLTVV.

This chain connects TRBV28 to TRBJ2-2; D gene uncertain. Germline assignment: CDR1 MDHEN and CDR2 SYDVKM. V was trimmed by 4 bases and J by 9 bases, leaving 6 bases between them. CDR3 length equals 11 residues. The CDR3, as DNA: TGTGCCAGCAGTTCCCTTAGGGAGCTGTTTTTT. This encodes CASSSLRELFF.

The chain links TRBV19 to TRBJ1-1; D may be TRBD1 (5 bases). Trimming shortened V by 2 bases and J by 1 base, and 5 bases separated the two germline ends. Germline V gene sequence: CDR1 LNHDA, CDR2 SQIVND (reference sequence). This CDR3 region has 13 residues. The CDR3 nucleotides are TGTGCCAGTAGTATACAGGGGAACACTGAAGCTTTCTTT. Translation gives CASSIQGNTEAFF.

V gene TRBV27 combines with J gene TRBJ2-7; 8 bases match TRBD1. J gave up 4 bases and V 3 bases, and 5 bases lay outside the gene matches. The CDR3 totals 14 residues. Germline V gene sequence: CDR1 MNHEY, CDR2 SMNVEV (reference sequence). CDR3 coding DNA: TGTGCCAGCAGTTTTTTGGGACAGGTATACGAGCAGTACTTC. This sequence encodes CASSFLGQVYEQYF.

This clone occurred once. V gene TRBV5-6 combines with J gene TRBJ2-7, with 11 positions matching TRBD1. CDR3 length: 15 residues. Per germline, CDR1 SGHDT and CDR2 YYEEEE. Trimming took 2 bases from V and 6 from J; bases not matched to a gene: 7. The CDR3 nucleotides are TGTGCCAGCAGCTTCCCCGGGACAGGGGGGCGCGAGCAGTACTTC. This gives the protein CASSFPGTGGREQYF.

This chain connects TRBV6-5 to TRBJ1-6; TRBD1 aligns across 7 bases. There are 14 residues in the CDR3. Losses at the gene ends were 6 bases for V and 13 bases for J; bases not matched to a gene: 12. Germline V gives CDR1 MNHEY, CDR2 SVGAGI. Here the CDR3 DNA reads TGTGCCAGCAGAGGGACAGAGAATAATGGCCCCCTCCACTTT. This encodes CASRGTENNGPLHF.

V and J are TRBV5-4 and TRBJ2-5, with D perhaps matching TRBD1 (6 bases). There are 13 residues in the CDR3. Between the trimmed V and J ends, which lost 4 bases and 4 bases, there was a span of 11 bases. Germline V CDR1 and CDR2: SGHNT, YYREEE (reference sequence). The CDR3: CASSPRDIETQYF. CDR3 nucleotide sequence: TGTGCCAGCAGCCCCCGGGACATAGAGACCCAGTACTTC. Together with reference TRBV5-4 and TRBJ2-5, the CDR3 gives the full variable domain: ETGVTQSPTHLIKTRGQQVTLRCSSQSGHNTVSWYQQALGQGPQFIFQYYREEENGRGNFPPRFSGLQFPNYSSELNVNALELDDSALYLCASSPRDIETQYFGPGTRLLVL.

The chain employs TRBV28 and TRBJ1-1, with 7 positions matching TRBD1. Looked up from germline, CDR1 is MDHEN and CDR2 is SYDVKM. The CDR3 spans 13 residues. With V trimmed by 9 bases and J by 1 base, 5 bases remained unmatched. CDR3 in amino acids: CASSGQPNTEAFF. DNA of the CDR3: TGTGCCAGTTCGGGACAGCCGAACACTGAAGCTTTCTTT.

The gene calls are TRBV4-2 and TRBJ2-1; 7 nucleotides align to TRBD2. Trimming took 0 bases from V and 8 from J; bases not matched to a gene: 7. Germline V CDR1 and CDR2: LGHNA, YNFKEQ. This CDR3 is built from 15 residues. The DNA of the CDR3 is TGTGCCAGCAGCCAAGATTCCCCTAGCGGATATGAGCAGTTCTTC. Its protein is CASSQDSPSGYEQFF.

The rearrangement uses TRBV7-6 and TRBJ1-1; 10 bases map to TRBD1. V gave up 2 bases and J gave up 8 bases; unmatched junction bases: 8. The CDR3 spans 15 residues. CDR1 SGHVS and CDR2 FNYEAQ come from the germline V gene. The CDR3 loop is CASSLWTGGSGEAFF. DNA for the CDR3: TGTGCCAGCAGCTTATGGACAGGGGGAAGCGGGGAAGCTTTCTTT.

This clone was seen only once. The gene calls are TRBV4-1 and TRBJ1-4, with D perhaps TRBD1 (6 bases). Trimming took off 0 bases at V and 7 bases at J, with 12 bases between the two ends. The V gene's germline CDR1 is MGHRA and CDR2 YSYEKL. The CDR3 consists of 15 residues. The CDR3 is CASSQDNRVGEKLFF. DNA for the CDR3: TGCGCCAGCAGCCAAGACAACAGGGTTGGTGAAAAACTGTTTTTT.

The CDR3 DNA is TGTGCCAGCAGTGAAGCCCTGGGACTTAGCGGATCCTACGAGCAGTACTTC. Protein: CASSEALGLSGSYEQYF. The chain combines TRBV6-1 with TRBJ2-7; D possibly corresponds to TRBD2 (6 bases). The length of the CDR3 is 17 residues. V was trimmed by 0 bases and J by 1 base, leaving 16 bases between them. Germline values: CDR1 MNHNS, CDR2 SASEGT.

This rearrangement joins TRBV2 to TRBJ1-5; D is perhaps TRBD1 (5 bases). The V and J ends lost 7 bases and 5 bases respectively, with 15 bases between them. Germline V gene sequence: CDR1 SNHLY, CDR2 FYNNEI. The CDR3 runs to 14 residues. CDR3 sequence: CASMRGGTDQPQHF. The CDR3 DNA reads as TGTGCCAGCATGCGTGGGGGGACTGATCAGCCCCAGCATTTT.

The gene calls are TRBV9 and TRBJ2-5, with TRBD2 as a possible D gene (6 bases). The CDR3 runs 16 residues. The V end was cut by 0 bases, the J end by 1 base, with 13 bases between. Germline CDR1 reads SGDLS; CDR2 reads YYNGEE. CDR3 sequence (DNA): TGTGCCAGCAGCGTAGATGAGCGGGCGATCCAAGAGACCCAGTACTTC. It encodes CASSVDERAIQETQYF.